This T cell receptor beta chain originates from a study of T cells in Graves' hyperthyroidism and ophthalmopathy. This clonotype was counted only a few times. Amplified TCR beta CDR3 regions came from RNA transcripts. An initial round of RT-PCR targeting the TCR CDR3 relied on the HTBI primer set. TCRdb reprocessed the multiplex PCR reads with MiXCR, giving one entry per CDR3 protein. This sample has hundreds of thousands of distinct CDR3 sequences, with about 13% found just once. The CDR3 runs 13 residues. Germline V lookup: CDR1 MNHNS, CDR2 SASEGT. The V and J ends lost 9 bases and 3 bases respectively, with 14 bases between them.

Source material: blood. This clonotype was sampled from a woman younger than 30 with Graves' hyperthyroidism. The chain carries TRBV6-1 and TRBJ1-1, with D perhaps matching TRBD1 (5 bases). CDR3 in DNA: TGTGCCAGTTCTATGCGGGACGACACTGAAGCTTTCTTT. Its protein product is CASSMRDDTEAFF.